This TCR beta chain was identified in a study of cytomegalovirus exposure and HLA in healthy donors. Notes on the study in general: Three CMV-associated chains proved CMV antigen-specific in vitro. Many donors shared some public TCRs, even though most TCR sequences were rare. Exclusion applied to some V segments, including TRBV6-2 and TRBV6-3, as they were indistinguishable.

The CDR3 sequence is 15 residues long. CDR1 is GTSNPN and CDR2 is SVGIG in the germline V gene (reference sequence). Unmatched junction bases numbered 6, after V lost 0 bases and J lost 4 bases. Comments on this clone: Antigen unknown.

The PCR employed 60 Vbeta primers together with 13 Jbeta primers. TCRdb keeps only in-frame clones here, not all; method: immunoSEQ multiplex PCR. The table shows about 190,000 clones, with around 87% occurring only once. The sample was PBMCs. The receptor's source is a man aged 25-45 years in good health and CMV-seronegative. V usage is TRBV30 and J usage is TRBJ2-3; TRBD2 matches at 8 bases. In nucleotides, the CDR3 is TGTGCCTGGAGTGTCACAGCGGGAGAGGCAGATACGCAGTATTTT. Translation gives CAWSVTAGEADTQYF.